This T cell receptor (beta chain) derives from a study of shared clonotypes between healthy human individuals. Study in general: There were three CD4 naive, three CD4 memory, two CD8 naive and one CD8 memory plates per donor. General study points: The represented genetic and exposure-history diversity was limited by the small number of donors.

Comments on this clone: What it binds is unknown.

V lost 8 bases and J lost 2, with 10 bases in between. Germline V gene data show CDR1 as MNHNY and CDR2 as SVGAGI (reference sequence). The CDR3 is 12 amino acids. For sorted subsets, about 190 ng DNA per replicate equaled some 27,000 T cell genomes. Profiling relied on immunoSEQ multiplex PCR, and the TCRdb table lists in-frame clones only, not all of them. This sample has about 1 million clones, with around 76% found just once. The clonotype comes from a man between 18 and 35 years old in good health. J is TRBJ2-7 and V is TRBV6-6; no definite D call. The material sequenced was memory CD4+ T cells sorted from blood. Subset described: CD45RA-negative fraction. In DNA, the CDR3 is TGTGCCAGCGGGTCAGGTGCCTACGAGCAGTACTTC. Protein: CASGSGAYEQYF.